This is a list of T cell receptor beta chains from one sample in a study of blood T cells in healthy people across ages. Each CDR3 protein is one row after TCRdb ran MiXCR on the 5' RACE reads. The table includes 650,000 to 800,000 distinct CDR3 sequences, 40% to 50% detected once. Input material: blood. These TCRs come from a man in his sixties in good health. The CDR3 runs from the conserved cysteine through the conserved F or W. A D gene is named only where the DNA matches it firmly. Clone size is not always given. Where it is, it says once, few, many or a class for expanded clones.

d_gene: TRBD1; j_gene: TRBJ1-1; abundance: -; v_gene: TRBV29-1; CDR3aa: CSVNRGRMAEAFF; CDR3nt: TGCAGCGTTAACAGGGGGCGCATGGCTGAAGCTTTCTTT
d_gene: TRBD1; j_gene: TRBJ2-3; abundance: -; v_gene: TRBV5-1; CDR3aa: CASSEGQATDTQYF; CDR3nt: TGCGCCAGCAGCGAGGGACAGGCCACAGATACGCAGTATTTT
d_gene: -; j_gene: TRBJ1-5; abundance: -; v_gene: TRBV6-6; CDR3aa: CASAARGINQPQHF; CDR3nt: TGTGCCAGCGCAGCAAGGGGGATCAATCAGCCCCAGCATTTT
d_gene: -; j_gene: TRBJ2-7; abundance: -; v_gene: TRBV28; CDR3aa: CASRQIYEQYF; CDR3nt: TGTGCCAGCAGGCAAATCTACGAGCAGTACTTC
d_gene: TRBD1; j_gene: TRBJ2-1; abundance: -; v_gene: TRBV7-6; CDR3aa: CASSLWGQGDYEQFF; CDR3nt: TGTGCCAGCAGCTTATGGGGACAGGGAGACTACGAGCAGTTCTTC
d_gene: -; j_gene: TRBJ2-5; abundance: -; v_gene: TRBV12-5; CDR3aa: CASGLLPGRRESNEQYF; CDR3nt: TGTGCTAGTGGTCTCCTACCAGGTCGGCGGGAATCGAATGAGCAGTACTTC
d_gene: TRBD2; j_gene: TRBJ2-7; abundance: many; v_gene: TRBV13; CDR3aa: CASSLAGGNLRYEQYF; CDR3nt: TGTGCCAGCAGCTTAGCCGGGGGGAACCTTAGGTACGAGCAGTACTTC
d_gene: TRBD2; j_gene: TRBJ2-2; abundance: -; v_gene: TRBV7-8; CDR3aa: CASSLAWGGTGELFF; CDR3nt: TGTGCCAGCAGCTTAGCGTGGGGGGGCACCGGGGAGCTGTTTTTT
d_gene: -; j_gene: TRBJ1-2; abundance: few; v_gene: TRBV28; CDR3aa: CASTRGNYGYTF; CDR3nt: TGTGCCAGCACCCGGGGCAACTATGGCTACACCTTC
d_gene: TRBD1; j_gene: TRBJ1-2; abundance: -; v_gene: TRBV7-2; CDR3aa: CASSPRQGLPGYTF; CDR3nt: TGTGCCAGCAGCCCAAGACAGGGTCTCCCGGGCTACACCTTC
d_gene: -; j_gene: TRBJ2-7; abundance: few; v_gene: TRBV6-1; CDR3aa: CASSEPGIHEQYF; CDR3nt: TGTGCCAGCAGTGAACCAGGGATCCACGAGCAGTACTTC
d_gene: TRBD2; j_gene: TRBJ2-5; abundance: -; v_gene: TRBV7-9; CDR3aa: CASSSPGGGGHQETQYF; CDR3nt: TGTGCCAGCAGCTCACCCGGGGGCGGGGGGCATCAAGAGACCCAGTACTTC
d_gene: TRBD1; j_gene: TRBJ2-3; abundance: -; v_gene: TRBV5-1; CDR3aa: CASSLGTGKYSTDTQYF; CDR3nt: TGCGCCAGCAGCTTGGGGACAGGGAAATATAGCACAGATACGCAGTATTTT
d_gene: -; j_gene: TRBJ1-1; abundance: few; v_gene: TRBV13; CDR3aa: CASSLVVAGLGTEAFF; CDR3nt: TGTGCCAGCAGCTTAGTCGTCGCCGGGCTGGGCACTGAAGCTTTCTTT
d_gene: -; j_gene: TRBJ1-1; abundance: once; v_gene: TRBV6-1; CDR3aa: CASSAKTFTEAFF; CDR3nt: TGTGCCAGCAGTGCAAAGACGTTCACTGAAGCTTTCTTT
d_gene: TRBD2; j_gene: TRBJ2-3; abundance: -; v_gene: TRBV5-1; CDR3aa: CASSSGLETDTQYF; CDR3nt: TGCGCCAGCAGCTCCGGACTAGAGACAGATACGCAGTATTTT
d_gene: -; j_gene: TRBJ2-5; abundance: -; v_gene: TRBV6-1; CDR3aa: CASSAATYYNEQYF; CDR3nt: TGTGCCAGCAGTGCCGCGACATACTACAATGAGCAGTACTTC
d_gene: TRBD2; j_gene: TRBJ2-3; abundance: -; v_gene: TRBV7-2; CDR3aa: CASSLVLAAGGRSDTQYF; CDR3nt: TGTGCCAGCAGCTTAGTTTTAGCAGCGGGGGGCCGTTCGGATACGCAGTATTTT
d_gene: TRBD2; j_gene: TRBJ2-5; abundance: once; v_gene: TRBV7-6; CDR3aa: CASSLDPIGSGNDNEQYF; CDR3nt: TGTGCCAGCAGCTTAGACCCTATCGGTAGCGGGAACGACAATGAGCAGTACTTC
d_gene: -; j_gene: TRBJ1-2; abundance: -; v_gene: TRBV11-2; CDR3aa: CASSLDLAGYSYTF; CDR3nt: TGTGCCAGCAGCTTAGATCTGGCCGGCTATAGCTACACCTTC
d_gene: -; j_gene: TRBJ2-3; abundance: -; v_gene: TRBV12-3/TRBV12-4; CDR3aa: CASSAPTDTQYF; CDR3nt: TGTGCCAGCAGTGCCCCCACAGATACGCAGTATTTT
d_gene: TRBD1; j_gene: TRBJ2-3; abundance: -; v_gene: TRBV20-1; CDR3aa: CSARDPRTGSEDTQYF; CDR3nt: TGCAGTGCTAGAGACCCCCGGACAGGGAGCGAAGATACGCAGTATTTT
d_gene: TRBD1; j_gene: TRBJ1-6; abundance: few; v_gene: TRBV6-6; CDR3aa: CASRQGPNSPLHF; CDR3nt: TGTGCCAGCAGACAGGGGCCGAATTCACCCCTCCACTTT
d_gene: -; j_gene: TRBJ1-2; abundance: -; v_gene: TRBV7-9; CDR3aa: CASSPRQPNYGYTF; CDR3nt: TGTGCCAGCAGCCCCCGACAGCCTAACTATGGCTACACCTTC
d_gene: -; j_gene: TRBJ2-1; abundance: -; v_gene: TRBV9; CDR3aa: CASSPGEGQVTNEQFF; CDR3nt: TGTGCCAGCAGCCCCGGGGAAGGACAAGTAACAAATGAGCAGTTCTTC
d_gene: -; j_gene: TRBJ1-2; abundance: -; v_gene: TRBV7-6; CDR3aa: CASSLSGAGVGYTF; CDR3nt: TGTGCCAGCAGCTTAAGTGGGGCAGGGGTTGGCTACACCTTC
d_gene: TRBD1; j_gene: TRBJ1-1; abundance: -; v_gene: TRBV2; CDR3aa: CASSGQGGGQTEAFF; CDR3nt: TGCGCCAGCAGTGGCCAGGGAGGGGGCCAGACTGAAGCTTTCTTT
d_gene: TRBD1; j_gene: TRBJ2-7; abundance: -; v_gene: TRBV20-1; CDR3aa: CSARLGTGRYERYF; CDR3nt: TGCAGTGCTAGACTCGGGACAGGGAGATACGAGCGGTACTTC
d_gene: TRBD1; j_gene: TRBJ2-7; abundance: few; v_gene: TRBV27; CDR3aa: CASSDGDRIYEQYF; CDR3nt: TGTGCCAGCAGTGACGGGGACAGAATCTACGAGCAGTACTTC
d_gene: -; j_gene: TRBJ2-7; abundance: few; v_gene: TRBV15; CDR3aa: CATSRRTTYEQYF; CDR3nt: TGTGCCACCAGTAGGAGGACCACCTACGAGCAGTACTTC
d_gene: -; j_gene: TRBJ2-2; abundance: -; v_gene: TRBV25-1; CDR3aa: CASRSRGNTGELFF; CDR3nt: TGTGCCAGCAGGTCTCGGGGGAACACCGGGGAGCTGTTTTTT
d_gene: -; j_gene: TRBJ1-1; abundance: -; v_gene: TRBV27; CDR3aa: CASSVDSWNTEAFF; CDR3nt: TGCGCCAGCAGTGTTGACAGTTGGAACACTGAAGCTTTCTTT
d_gene: TRBD1; j_gene: TRBJ1-1; abundance: -; v_gene: TRBV7-2; CDR3aa: CASSGRGRGGTVEAFF; CDR3nt: TGTGCCAGCAGCGGTAGAGGGAGAGGGGGCACAGTTGAAGCTTTCTTT
d_gene: -; j_gene: TRBJ2-5; abundance: -; v_gene: TRBV6-2/TRBV6-3; CDR3aa: CASSSGQSGETQYF; CDR3nt: TGCGCCAGCAGCTCCGGACAGTCGGGGGAGACCCAGTACTTC
d_gene: -; j_gene: TRBJ2-7; abundance: -; v_gene: TRBV18; CDR3aa: CASSPWPGTNYEQYF; CDR3nt: TGTGCCAGCTCACCATGGCCGGGGACAAACTACGAGCAGTACTTC
d_gene: TRBD2; j_gene: TRBJ2-5; abundance: -; v_gene: TRBV9; CDR3aa: CASSVASGGSQETQYF; CDR3nt: TGTGCCAGCAGCGTAGCTAGCGGGGGTAGCCAAGAGACCCAGTACTTC
d_gene: -; j_gene: TRBJ2-1; abundance: -; v_gene: TRBV12-3/TRBV12-4; CDR3aa: CASNQIAPESYNEQFF; CDR3nt: TGTGCCAGCAACCAGATAGCCCCTGAATCCTACAATGAGCAGTTCTTC
d_gene: TRBD1; j_gene: TRBJ1-5; abundance: few; v_gene: TRBV13; CDR3aa: CASSSGQGGNQPQHF; CDR3nt: TGTGCCAGCAGCTCCGGACAGGGCGGCAATCAGCCCCAGCATTTT
d_gene: -; j_gene: TRBJ2-1; abundance: few; v_gene: TRBV18; CDR3aa: CASSPGVASNEQFF; CDR3nt: TGTGCCAGCTCACCGGGGGTTGCAAGTAATGAGCAGTTCTTC
d_gene: -; j_gene: TRBJ2-5; abundance: -; v_gene: TRBV25-1; CDR3aa: CASSDTPEPQETQYF; CDR3nt: TGTGCCAGCAGTGACACACCTGAACCCCAAGAGACCCAGTACTTC
d_gene: TRBD1; j_gene: TRBJ1-2; abundance: -; v_gene: TRBV7-9; CDR3aa: CASSSAPGQGHGYTF; CDR3nt: TGTGCCAGCAGCTCAGCCCCAGGACAGGGGCATGGCTACACCTTC
d_gene: TRBD1; j_gene: TRBJ2-3; abundance: -; v_gene: TRBV7-6; CDR3aa: CASSFMGQVDTDTQYF; CDR3nt: TGTGCCAGCAGCTTTATGGGACAGGTGGATACAGATACGCAGTATTTT
d_gene: -; j_gene: TRBJ2-2; abundance: -; v_gene: TRBV6-2/TRBV6-3; CDR3aa: CASSPPGDTGELFF; CDR3nt: TGTGCCAGCAGCCCCCCAGGGGACACCGGGGAGCTGTTTTTT
d_gene: -; j_gene: TRBJ1-1; abundance: -; v_gene: TRBV19; CDR3aa: CASSTWGRLNTEAFF; CDR3nt: TGTGCCAGTAGTACCTGGGGACGGTTGAACACTGAAGCTTTCTTT
d_gene: -; j_gene: TRBJ1-6; abundance: -; v_gene: TRBV20-1; CDR3aa: CSAYDRSQNSPLHF; CDR3nt: TGCAGTGCGTACGACAGGTCGCAAAATTCACCCCTCCACTTT
d_gene: -; j_gene: TRBJ2-1; abundance: -; v_gene: TRBV3-1; CDR3aa: CASSARERYNEQFF; CDR3nt: TGTGCCAGCAGCGCTAGGGAGCGGTACAATGAGCAGTTCTTC
d_gene: -; j_gene: TRBJ2-5; abundance: -; v_gene: TRBV7-2; CDR3aa: CASSLGTPRETQYF; CDR3nt: TGTGCCAGCAGCTTAGGGACCCCGAGGGAGACCCAGTACTTC
d_gene: -; j_gene: TRBJ2-1; abundance: -; v_gene: TRBV27; CDR3aa: CASSTGPTPYNEQFF; CDR3nt: TGTGCCAGCAGCACAGGGCCAACTCCCTACAATGAGCAGTTCTTC
d_gene: -; j_gene: TRBJ2-1; abundance: -; v_gene: TRBV7-3; CDR3aa: CASSLKGGSIGLTGEQFF; CDR3nt: TGTGCCAGCAGCTTAAAGGGGGGGTCCATTGGGTTAACGGGCGAGCAGTTCTTC
d_gene: -; j_gene: TRBJ2-7; abundance: -; v_gene: TRBV2; CDR3aa: CASSEIYEQYF; CDR3nt: TGTGCCAGCAGTGAAATTTACGAGCAGTACTTC
d_gene: -; j_gene: TRBJ1-2; abundance: -; v_gene: TRBV11-2; CDR3aa: CASSRDATRHGYTF; CDR3nt: TGTGCCAGCAGCCGGGACGCGACCCGACATGGCTACACCTTC
d_gene: TRBD2; j_gene: TRBJ2-7; abundance: few; v_gene: TRBV10-3; CDR3aa: CAISPAQGGSYEQYF; CDR3nt: TGTGCCATCAGTCCTGCGCAGGGAGGGTCCTACGAGCAGTACTTC
d_gene: TRBD2; j_gene: TRBJ2-3; abundance: few; v_gene: TRBV20-1; CDR3aa: CSARLAGVDTQYF; CDR3nt: TGCAGTGCTAGACTAGCGGGGGTGGATACGCAGTATTTT
d_gene: -; j_gene: TRBJ1-2; abundance: -; v_gene: TRBV10-2; CDR3aa: CASSERGEGGYGYTF; CDR3nt: TGCGCCAGCAGTGAGCGAGGCGAGGGCGGCTATGGCTACACCTTC
d_gene: -; j_gene: TRBJ2-5; abundance: -; v_gene: TRBV20-1; CDR3aa: CSASEGGAQETQYF; CDR3nt: TGCAGTGCTAGCGAGGGGGGGGCCCAAGAGACCCAGTACTTC
d_gene: -; j_gene: TRBJ2-2; abundance: -; v_gene: TRBV30; CDR3aa: CAWTVTQTGELFF; CDR3nt: TGTGCCTGGACCGTCACCCAAACCGGGGAGCTGTTTTTT
d_gene: -; j_gene: TRBJ2-5; abundance: few; v_gene: TRBV15; CDR3aa: CATSTPGIGETQYF; CDR3nt: TGTGCCACCAGCACCCCAGGGATAGGGGAGACCCAGTACTTC
d_gene: -; j_gene: TRBJ2-5; abundance: few; v_gene: TRBV6-1; CDR3aa: CASSGHRDQETQYF; CDR3nt: TGTGCCAGCAGTGGACACAGGGACCAAGAGACCCAGTACTTC
d_gene: -; j_gene: TRBJ2-4; abundance: many; v_gene: TRBV27; CDR3aa: CASSITSGGRNIQYF; CDR3nt: TGTGCCAGCAGTATCACCTCAGGGGGGCGAAACATTCAGTACTTC
d_gene: TRBD2; j_gene: TRBJ2-5; abundance: few; v_gene: TRBV6-2/TRBV6-3; CDR3aa: CASTTAGVMETQYF; CDR3nt: TGTGCCAGCACAACAGCGGGAGTTATGGAGACCCAGTACTTC